This T cell receptor beta chain was observed in a study of T cell repertoires in cytomegalovirus infection. Study-level information: Through public TCR beta signatures, both CMV infection and matching HLA type were indicated.

TCRdb fed the reads into MiXCR, producing one record per CDR3 protein. This repertoire shows 100,000 to 120,000 distinct CDR3 sequences, around 30% found once; its top ten account for 35% to 50%. The CDR3 is 15 amino acids. Unmatched junction bases numbered 4, after V lost 5 bases and J lost 3 bases. Germline CDR1 SGHTA, CDR2 FQGNSA. With regard to this clonotype: The antigen is unknown.

The sequencing used CD8+ T cells from cultured PBMCs, collected from culture after CMV antigen stimulation. This chain connects TRBV7-2 to TRBJ1-5, with 10 bases that match TRBD1. The receptor's source is a human donor in good health (CMV status not recorded). Some clones in this sample may be carry-over from other donors' samples. Written as DNA, the CDR3 is TGTGCCAGCAGCGTGGGACAGGGGATCAATCAGCCCCAGCATTTT. This codes for CASSVGQGINQPQHF. Filled out from reference TRBV7-2 and TRBJ1-5, the complete variable domain reads GAGVSQSPSNKVTEKGKDVELRCDPISGHTALYWYRQSLGQGLEFLIYFQGNSAPDKSGLPSDRFSAERTGGSVSTLTIQRTQQEDSAVYLCASSVGQGINQPQHFGDGTRLSIL.